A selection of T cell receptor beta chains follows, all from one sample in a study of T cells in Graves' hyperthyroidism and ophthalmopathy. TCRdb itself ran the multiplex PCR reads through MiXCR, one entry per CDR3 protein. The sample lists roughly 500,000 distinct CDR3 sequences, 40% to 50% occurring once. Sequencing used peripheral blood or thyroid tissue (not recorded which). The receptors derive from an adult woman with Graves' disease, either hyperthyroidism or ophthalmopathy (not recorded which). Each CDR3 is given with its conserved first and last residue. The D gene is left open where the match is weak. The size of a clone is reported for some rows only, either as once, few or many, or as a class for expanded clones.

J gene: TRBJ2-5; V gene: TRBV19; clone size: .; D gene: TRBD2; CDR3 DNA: TGTGCCAGCGGACCGGGACTAGCGAGTAGAGAGACCCAGTACTTC; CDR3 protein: CASGPGLASRETQYF
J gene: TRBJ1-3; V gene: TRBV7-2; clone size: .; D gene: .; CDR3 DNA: TGTGCCAGCAGCTCGAGTCTCACTTCTGGAAACACCATATATTTT; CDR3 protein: CASSSSLTSGNTIYF
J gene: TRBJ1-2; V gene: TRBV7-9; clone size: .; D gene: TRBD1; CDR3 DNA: TGTGCCAGCAGCCAACAGGGGACCACGGGAGGAAACACCTTC; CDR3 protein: CASSQQGTTGGNTF
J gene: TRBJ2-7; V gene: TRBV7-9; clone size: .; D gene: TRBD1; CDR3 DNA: TGTGCCAGCAGTTTCCAGATAGACAGGGGAATTCTCGACGAGCAGTACTTC; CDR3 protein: CASSFQIDRGILDEQYF
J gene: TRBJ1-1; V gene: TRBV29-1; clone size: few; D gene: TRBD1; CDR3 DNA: TGCAGCGTTAAGGACAGGGCCACTGAAGCTTTCTTT; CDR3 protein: CSVKDRATEAFF
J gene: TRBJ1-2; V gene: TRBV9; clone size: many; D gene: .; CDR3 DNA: TGTGCCAGCAGCGTAAGTCTAGCACCCCTTAACTATGGCTACACCTTC; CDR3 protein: CASSVSLAPLNYGYTF
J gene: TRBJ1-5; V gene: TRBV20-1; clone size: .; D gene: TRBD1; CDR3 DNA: TGCAGTGCTAGAGATGGACAGGGATACGACGAGCATTTT; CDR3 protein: CSARDGQGYDEHF
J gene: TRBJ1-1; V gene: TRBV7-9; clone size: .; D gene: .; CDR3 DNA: TGTGCCAGCAGCTTACCGACGGTCGAAGCTGAAGCTTTCTTT; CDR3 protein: CASSLPTVEAEAFF
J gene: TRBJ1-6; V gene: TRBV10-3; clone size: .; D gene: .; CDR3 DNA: TGTGCCATCAGTGACAGAACCTATAATTCACCCCTCCACTTT; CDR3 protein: CAISDRTYNSPLHF
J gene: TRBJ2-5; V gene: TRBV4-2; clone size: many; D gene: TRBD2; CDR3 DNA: TGTGCCAGCAGCCAAGTTGTGGCTAGCGGGAGGAACAGGCAAGAGACCCAGTACTTC; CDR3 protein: CASSQVVASGRNRQETQYF
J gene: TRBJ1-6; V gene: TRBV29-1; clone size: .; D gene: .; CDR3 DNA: TGTGCTTGCGGGGGGCTGCGGTCACCCCTCCACTTT; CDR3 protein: CACGGLRSPLHF
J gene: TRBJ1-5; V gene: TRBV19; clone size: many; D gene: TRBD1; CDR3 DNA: TGTGCCAGTAGTCCAGGGACAGGGGTGTATCAGCCCCAGCATTTT; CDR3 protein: CASSPGTGVYQPQHF
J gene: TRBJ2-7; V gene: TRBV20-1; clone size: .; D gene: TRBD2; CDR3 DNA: TGCAGTGCTAGACCGACTAGCGGGAGCCTCGTCTACGAGCAGTACTTC; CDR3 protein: CSARPTSGSLVYEQYF
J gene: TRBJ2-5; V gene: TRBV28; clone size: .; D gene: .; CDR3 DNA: TGTGCCAGCAGTTTACGAAGGGAGGCGTGGGAGACCCAGTACTTC; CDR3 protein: CASSLRREAWETQYF
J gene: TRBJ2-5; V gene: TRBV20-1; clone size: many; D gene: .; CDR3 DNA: TGCAGTGCTAGTCAGGGGCGGGTAGTGAAGACCCAGTACTTC; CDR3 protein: CSASQGRVVKTQYF
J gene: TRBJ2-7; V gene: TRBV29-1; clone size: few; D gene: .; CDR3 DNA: TGCAGCGTTGCTTCAGCCCGGTCCTACGAGCAGTACTTC; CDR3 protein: CSVASARSYEQYF
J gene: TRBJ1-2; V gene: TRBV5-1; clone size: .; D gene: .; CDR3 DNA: TGCGCCAGCAGCCTCCGACAGGAATATGGCTACACCTTC; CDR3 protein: CASSLRQEYGYTF
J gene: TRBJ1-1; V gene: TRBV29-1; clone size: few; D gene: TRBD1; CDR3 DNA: TGCAGCGTCTCGGGACAGATGAACACTGAAGCTTTCTTT; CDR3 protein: CSVSGQMNTEAFF
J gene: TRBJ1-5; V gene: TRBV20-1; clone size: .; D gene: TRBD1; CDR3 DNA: TGCAGTGCCGAGGACAGGGGGCGAGGCAATCAGCCCCAGCATTTT; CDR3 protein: CSAEDRGRGNQPQHF
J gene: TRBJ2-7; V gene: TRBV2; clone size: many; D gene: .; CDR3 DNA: TGTGCCAGCAGTGAAAGGGCTTCCTACGAGCAGTACTTC; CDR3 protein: CASSERASYEQYF
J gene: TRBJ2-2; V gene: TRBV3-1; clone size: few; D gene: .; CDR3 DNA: TGTGCCAGCAGCCAAGCGTTATCCAGTTGGACCGGGGAGCTGTTTTTT; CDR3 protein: CASSQALSSWTGELFF
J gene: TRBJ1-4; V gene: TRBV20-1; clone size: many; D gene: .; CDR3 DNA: TGCAGTGCTCTCGGGGGGGCGAGTGAAAAACTGTTTTTT; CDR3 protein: CSALGGASEKLFF
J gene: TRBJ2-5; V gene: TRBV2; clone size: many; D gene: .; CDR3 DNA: TGTGCCATCAGACTAGGAGATGGAGAGACCCAGTACTTC; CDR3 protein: CAIRLGDGETQYF
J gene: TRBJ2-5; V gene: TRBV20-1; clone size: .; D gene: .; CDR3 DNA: TGCAGTGCTCGTAAAGTCCAGGGGCGCGAGACCCAGTACTTC; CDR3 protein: CSARKVQGRETQYF
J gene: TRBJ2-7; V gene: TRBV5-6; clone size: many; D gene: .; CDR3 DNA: TGTGCCAGCAGCCCTGGAGGGGGAAATTATGTCTACGAGCAGTACTTC; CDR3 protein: CASSPGGGNYVYEQYF
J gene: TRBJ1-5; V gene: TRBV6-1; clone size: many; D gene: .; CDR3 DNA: TGTGCCAGCAGTGAAGCGTTTGCGGGGGGCGGCAATCAGCCCCAGCATTTT; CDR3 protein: CASSEAFAGGGNQPQHF
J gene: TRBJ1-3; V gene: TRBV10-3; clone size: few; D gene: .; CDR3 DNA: TGTGCCATCAGATCGGACAGCTCTGGAAACACCATATATTTT; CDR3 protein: CAIRSDSSGNTIYF
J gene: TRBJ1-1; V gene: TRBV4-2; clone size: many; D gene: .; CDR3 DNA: TGTGCCAGCAGCCAAGAAGGGGGAGGAGGGACTGAAGCTTTCTTT; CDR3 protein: CASSQEGGGGTEAFF
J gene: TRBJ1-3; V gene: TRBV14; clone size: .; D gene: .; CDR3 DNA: TGTGCCAGCAGCCAAGGTCGGGGGGCGACTGGAAACACCATATATTTT; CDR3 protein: CASSQGRGATGNTIYF
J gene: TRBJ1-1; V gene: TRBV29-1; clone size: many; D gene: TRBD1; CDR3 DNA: TGCAGCGGACAGGGGTTCAGGGAAGCTTTCTTT; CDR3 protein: CSGQGFREAFF
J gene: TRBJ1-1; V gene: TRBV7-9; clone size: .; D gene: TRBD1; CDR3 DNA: TGTGCCAGCAGCTCGTACAGGGGTACTGAAGCTTTCTTT; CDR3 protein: CASSSYRGTEAFF
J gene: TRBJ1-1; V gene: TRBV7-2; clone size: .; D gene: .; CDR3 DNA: TGTGCCAGCAGCTTAGTTGGGGCGGTCCACACTGAAGCTTTCTTT; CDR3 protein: CASSLVGAVHTEAFF
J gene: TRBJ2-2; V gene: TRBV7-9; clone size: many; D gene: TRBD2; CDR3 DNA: TGTGCCAGCATCAGACTAGCGGGAGGTGCCGGGGAGCTGTTTTTT; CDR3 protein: CASIRLAGGAGELFF
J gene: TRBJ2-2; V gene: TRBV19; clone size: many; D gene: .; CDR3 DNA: TGTGCCAGTAGTCCCGGGGCACGGACCGGGGAGCTGTTTTTT; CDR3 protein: CASSPGARTGELFF
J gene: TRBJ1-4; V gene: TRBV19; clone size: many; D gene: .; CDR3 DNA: TGTGCCAGTAGTAGAGGACAACCCGGGGTCGGTGAGGAAAAACTGTTTTTT; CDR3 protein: CASSRGQPGVGEEKLFF
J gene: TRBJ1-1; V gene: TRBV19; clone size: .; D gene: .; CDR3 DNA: TGTGCCAGTAGTGAGTCGGAGGAAACTGAAGCTTTCTTT; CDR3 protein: CASSESEETEAFF
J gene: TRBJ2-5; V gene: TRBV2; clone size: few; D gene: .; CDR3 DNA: TGTGCCAGCAGTGAGGGCGGCGGGTTTGAGCCCCAGTACTTC; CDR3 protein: CASSEGGGFEPQYF
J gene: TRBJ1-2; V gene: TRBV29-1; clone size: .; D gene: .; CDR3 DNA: TGCAGCTTAGACGAGAACAACTATGGCTACACCTTC; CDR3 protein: CSLDENNYGYTF
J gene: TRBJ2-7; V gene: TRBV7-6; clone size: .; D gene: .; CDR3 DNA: TGTGCCAGCAGCGCACGGGACTCAATCACCTACGAGCAGTACTTC; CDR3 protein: CASSARDSITYEQYF
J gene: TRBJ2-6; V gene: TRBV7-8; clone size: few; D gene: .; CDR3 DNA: TGTGCCAGCAGCTTAGCGTTTGGGGACTCTGGGGCCAACGTCCTGACTTTC; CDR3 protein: CASSLAFGDSGANVLTF
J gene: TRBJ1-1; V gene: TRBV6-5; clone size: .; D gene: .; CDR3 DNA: TGTGCCAGCAGTTATGACCCGGGAACTGAAGCTTTCTTT; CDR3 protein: CASSYDPGTEAFF
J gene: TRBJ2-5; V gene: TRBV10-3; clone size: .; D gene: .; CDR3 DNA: TGTGCCATCAGCGCCCGGATTGAAGAGACCCAGTACTTC; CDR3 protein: CAISARIEETQYF
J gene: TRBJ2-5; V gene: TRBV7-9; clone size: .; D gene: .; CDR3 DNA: TGTGCCAGCAGCTTAGGCGAGTTGACCCAGTACTTC; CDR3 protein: CASSLGELTQYF
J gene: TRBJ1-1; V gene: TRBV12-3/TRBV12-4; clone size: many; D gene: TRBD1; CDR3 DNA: TGTGCCAGCAGCCTTCGGACAGGGGGGACTGAAGCTTTCTTT; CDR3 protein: CASSLRTGGTEAFF
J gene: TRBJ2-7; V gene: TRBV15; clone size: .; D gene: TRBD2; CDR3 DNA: TGTGCCACCAGCACTAGCGGGACCTACGAGCAGTACTTC; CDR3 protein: CATSTSGTYEQYF
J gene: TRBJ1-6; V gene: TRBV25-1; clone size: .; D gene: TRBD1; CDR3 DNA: TGTGCCAGCAAATGGGGACAGGGGAAGGCACCCCTCCACTTT; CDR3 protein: CASKWGQGKAPLHF
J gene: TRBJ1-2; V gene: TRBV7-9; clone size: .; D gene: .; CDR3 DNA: TGTGCCAGCAGCTTAATGGGGGAGTCTGGAAACACCTTC; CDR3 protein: CASSLMGESGNTF
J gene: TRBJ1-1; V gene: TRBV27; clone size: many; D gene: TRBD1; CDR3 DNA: TGTGCCAGCAGCCCTCGGACAGGCAACACTGAAGCTTTCTTT; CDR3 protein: CASSPRTGNTEAFF
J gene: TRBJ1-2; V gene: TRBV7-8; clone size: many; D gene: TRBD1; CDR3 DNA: TGTGCCAGCAGCTGGACAGGGTGGGATGGCTACACCTTC; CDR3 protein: CASSWTGWDGYTF
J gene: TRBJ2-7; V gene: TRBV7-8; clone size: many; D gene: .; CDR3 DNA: TGTGCCAGCAGCTCCATATCGGGAGCAGCCTCCTACGAGCAGTACTTC; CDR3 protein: CASSSISGAASYEQYF
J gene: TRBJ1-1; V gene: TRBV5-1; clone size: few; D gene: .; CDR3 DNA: TGCGCCAGCAGCAGTGAGGGACGGGCCCACACTGAAGCTTTCTTT; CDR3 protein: CASSSEGRAHTEAFF
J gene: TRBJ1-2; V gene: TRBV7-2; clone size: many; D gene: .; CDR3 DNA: TGTGCCAGCAGTCCAACCCGGGACAATGGCTACACCTTC; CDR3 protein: CASSPTRDNGYTF